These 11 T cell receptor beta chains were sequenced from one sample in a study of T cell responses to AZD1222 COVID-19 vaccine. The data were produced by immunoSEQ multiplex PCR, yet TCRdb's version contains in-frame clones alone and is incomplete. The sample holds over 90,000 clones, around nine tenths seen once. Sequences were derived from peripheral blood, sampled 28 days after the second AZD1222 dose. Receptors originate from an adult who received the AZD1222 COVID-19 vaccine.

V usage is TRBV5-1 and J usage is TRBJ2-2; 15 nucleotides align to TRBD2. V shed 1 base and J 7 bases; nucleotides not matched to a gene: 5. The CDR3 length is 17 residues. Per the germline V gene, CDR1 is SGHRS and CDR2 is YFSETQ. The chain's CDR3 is CASSLRGTSGRNGELFF. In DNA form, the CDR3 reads TGCGCCAGCAGCTTGAGAGGGACTAGCGGGAGGAACGGGGAGCTGTTTTTT.

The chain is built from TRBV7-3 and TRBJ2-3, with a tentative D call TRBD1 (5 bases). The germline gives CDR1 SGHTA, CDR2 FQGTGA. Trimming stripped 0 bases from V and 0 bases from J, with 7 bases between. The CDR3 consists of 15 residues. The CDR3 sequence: CASSLTGASTDTQYF. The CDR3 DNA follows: TGTGCCAGCAGCTTAACAGGGGCTAGCACAGATACGCAGTATTTT.

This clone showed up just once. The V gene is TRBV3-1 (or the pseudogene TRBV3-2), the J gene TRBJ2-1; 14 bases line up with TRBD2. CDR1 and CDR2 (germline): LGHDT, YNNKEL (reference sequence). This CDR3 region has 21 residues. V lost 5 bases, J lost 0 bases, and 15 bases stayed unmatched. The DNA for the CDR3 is TGTGCCAGCAGCAAGAGGGGACTAGCGGGGGACCCTAAGCTCTCCTACAATGAGCAGTTCTTC. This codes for CASSKRGLAGDPKLSYNEQFF.

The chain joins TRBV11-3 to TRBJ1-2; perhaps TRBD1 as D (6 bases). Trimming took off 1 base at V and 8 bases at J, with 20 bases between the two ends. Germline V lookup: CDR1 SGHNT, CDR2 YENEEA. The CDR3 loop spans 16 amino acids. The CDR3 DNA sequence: TGTGCCAGCAGCTTAGTGGTCGGCTCAGAGGGGGGAGGCTACACCTTC. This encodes CASSLVVGSEGGGYTF.

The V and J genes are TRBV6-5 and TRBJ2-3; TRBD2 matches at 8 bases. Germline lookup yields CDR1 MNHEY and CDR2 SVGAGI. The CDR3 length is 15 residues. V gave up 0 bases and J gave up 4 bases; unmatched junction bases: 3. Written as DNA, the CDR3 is TGTGCCAGCAGTTACTCCGGACTAGCCCCAGATACGCAGTATTTT. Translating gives CASSYSGLAPDTQYF.

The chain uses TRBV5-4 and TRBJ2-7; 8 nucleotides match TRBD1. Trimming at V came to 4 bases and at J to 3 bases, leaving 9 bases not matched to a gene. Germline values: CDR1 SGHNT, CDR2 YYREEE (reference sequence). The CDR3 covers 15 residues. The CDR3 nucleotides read TGTGCCAGCAGCCGACAGGGGTTCGGGGACTACGAGCAGTACTTC. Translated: CASSRQGFGDYEQYF.

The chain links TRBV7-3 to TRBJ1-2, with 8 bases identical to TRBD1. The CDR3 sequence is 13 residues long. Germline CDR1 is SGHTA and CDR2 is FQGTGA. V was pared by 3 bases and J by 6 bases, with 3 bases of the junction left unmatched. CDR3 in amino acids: CASSLTGDDGYTF. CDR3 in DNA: TGTGCCAGCAGCTTGACAGGGGACGATGGCTACACCTTC.

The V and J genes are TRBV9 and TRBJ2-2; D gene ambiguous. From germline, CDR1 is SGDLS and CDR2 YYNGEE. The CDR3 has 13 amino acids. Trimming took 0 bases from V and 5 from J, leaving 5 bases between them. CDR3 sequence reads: CASSVDLTGELFF. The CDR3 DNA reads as TGTGCCAGCAGCGTAGATTTGACCGGGGAGCTGTTTTTT.

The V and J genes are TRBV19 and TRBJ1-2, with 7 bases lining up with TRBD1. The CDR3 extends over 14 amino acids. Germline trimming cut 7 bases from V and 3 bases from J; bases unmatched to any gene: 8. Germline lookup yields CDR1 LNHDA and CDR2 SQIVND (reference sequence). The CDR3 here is CASTVGTADYGYTF. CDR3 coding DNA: TGTGCCAGTACCGTCGGGACAGCGGACTATGGCTACACCTTC.

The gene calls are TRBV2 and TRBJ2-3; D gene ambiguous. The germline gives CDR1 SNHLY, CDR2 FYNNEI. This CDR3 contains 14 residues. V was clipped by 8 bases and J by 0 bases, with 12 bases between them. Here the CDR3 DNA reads TGTGCCAGCGGATGGACCCTAAGCACAGATACGCAGTATTTT. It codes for CASGWTLSTDTQYF.

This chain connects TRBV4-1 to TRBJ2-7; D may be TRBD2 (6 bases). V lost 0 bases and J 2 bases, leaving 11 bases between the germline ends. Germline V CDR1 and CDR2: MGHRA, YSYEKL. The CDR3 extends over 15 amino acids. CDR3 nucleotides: TGCGCCAGCAGCCAAGAAAATGGAGGGGCCTACGAGCAGTACTTC. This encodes CASSQENGGAYEQYF.